What follows are 24 T cell receptor beta chains derived from one specimen sequenced in a study of cytomegalovirus exposure and HLA in healthy donors. Both 60 Vbeta primers and 13 Jbeta primers went into the PCR. Assay used: immunoSEQ multiplex PCR; TCRdb lists only in-frame clones, some missing. Among under 200,000 clones listed, around three quarters were seen once. Sequencing used PBMCs. These receptors all stem from a man aged 25 to 45 in good health and CMV-seronegative.

V is TRBV9 and J is TRBJ1-4; TRBD1 agrees at 9 bases. There are 15 residues in the CDR3. The trim removed 3 bases at V and 5 bases at J, leaving 5 bases unmatched. Germline V gene sequence: CDR1 SGDLS, CDR2 YYNGEE. Here the CDR3 reads CASSARTGVNEKLFF. CDR3 DNA sequence: TGTGCCAGCAGCGCCAGGACAGGGGTGAATGAAAAACTGTTTTTT.

In this sample, this clone turned up once. The chain couples TRBV10-3 to TRBJ1-1; D perhaps matches TRBD1 (6 bases). Trimming cost V 3 bases and J 3 bases, with 8 bases left between them. Germline assignment: CDR1 ENHRY and CDR2 SYGVKD. The CDR3 is made up of 13 amino acids. In DNA form, the CDR3 reads TGTGCCATCAGTGATGACAGGTACACTGAAGCTTTCTTT. Residues: CAISDDRYTEAFF.

The V call is TRBV28, the J call TRBJ1-3, with D unresolved. CDR1 and CDR2 from the germline V gene are MDHEN and SYDVKM. The CDR3 totals 14 residues. The V and J ends lost 0 bases and 0 bases respectively, with 3 bases between them. DNA of the CDR3: TGTGCCAGCAGTTTATGGAGCTCTGGAAACACCATATATTTT. Its protein product is CASSLWSSGNTIYF.

The DNA of the CDR3 is TGTGCCAGCAGCTTCGGACCCACCTCGGGCTCGGGAGAAAAACTGTTTTTT. It translates to CASSFGPTSGSGEKLFF. The V gene is TRBV7-9, the J gene TRBJ1-4, with D hard to call. The CDR3 spans 17 residues. The germline V gene encodes CDR1 SEHNR and CDR2 FQNEAQ (reference sequence). V lost 3 bases to trimming and J lost 8 bases, with 22 bases between them.

This chain joins TRBV5-6 and TRBJ2-7, with 8 bases identical to TRBD2. CDR1 and CDR2 (germline): SGHDT, YYEEEE. The length of the CDR3 is 16 residues. V lost 0 bases, J lost 7 bases, and 12 bases stayed unmatched. The CDR3 region has the DNA TGTGCCAGCAGCTTGGTCAGAAGCGGGAGAGGTCGAGAGCAGTACTTC. Translating it yields CASSLVRSGRGREQYF.

The V call is TRBV5-1, the J call TRBJ2-1; TRBD2 agrees at 14 bases. The CDR3 spans 17 residues. CDR1 SGHRS and CDR2 YFSETQ come from the germline V gene. The V and J ends lost 10 bases and 0 bases, in that order; junction bases with no gene match: 9. The CDR3, as DNA: TGCGCCTCTAGTGGGACTAGCGGGAGTATCTCCTACAATGAGCAGTTCTTC. Translated: CASSGTSGSISYNEQFF.

The chain uses TRBV28 and TRBJ2-7; 9 bases are shared with TRBD1. V shed 10 bases, J shed 4 bases, and the junction held 5 bases outside the gene matches. The CDR3 is made up of 12 amino acids. In germline, CDR1 is MDHEN, CDR2 SYDVKM. CDR3: CATLGQGYEQYF. CDR3 nucleotides: TGTGCCACCTTGGGACAGGGTTACGAGCAGTACTTC.

Points on this clone: The same CDR3 arises from other DNA sequences in this sample as well. The chain combines TRBV5-1 with TRBJ2-7, with D hard to call. V lost 3 bases and J 2 bases, leaving 3 bases between the germline ends. Germline V gene sequence: CDR1 SGHRS, CDR2 YFSETQ. CDR3 size: 11 residues. The CDR3 DNA is TGCGCCAGCAGCTCCGCCTACGAGCAGTACTTC. Protein: CASSSAYEQYF.

The chain has TRBV11-2 and TRBJ2-7, with a weak D call TRBD1 (5 bases). CDR3 length equals 12 residues. Trimming left V 5 bases short and J 7 bases short, with 12 bases between. Germline lookup yields CDR1 SGHAT and CDR2 FQNNGV. The CDR3 spells CASSPRVGEQYF. In DNA, the CDR3 is TGTGCCAGCAGCCCCAGGGTAGGGGAGCAGTACTTC.

CDR3 region: CASRVGQGNSPLHF. CDR3 DNA: TGTGCCAGCAGGGTCGGACAGGGCAATTCACCCCTCCACTTT. This sequence joins TRBV6-1 and TRBJ1-6; 8 positions match TRBD1. The germline V gene has CDR1 MNHNS and CDR2 SASEGT. CDR3 length: 14 residues. J was trimmed by 7 bases and V by 6 bases; bases with no gene match: 5.

The chain recombines TRBV9 with TRBJ1-1, with D tentatively TRBD1 (6 bases). CDR1 is SGDLS, CDR2 YYNGEE, per germline. V lost 3 bases and J lost 4, with 19 bases in between. The length of the CDR3 is 16 residues. The CDR3 DNA follows: TGTGCCAGCAGCGGAACGGGACAATCAGCAGGCACTGAAGCTTTCTTT. Encoded protein: CASSGTGQSAGTEAFF.

Only a few counts were recorded for this clone. The chain recombines TRBV7-2 with TRBJ2-4; TRBD2 might be the D (5 bases). V gave up 5 bases and J gave up 8 bases, with 13 bases separating them. CDR3 length: 13 amino acids. Germline CDR1 and CDR2: SGHTA and FQGNSA. As DNA, the CDR3 is TGTGCCAGCAGCCCCGCGGGCAGAGACATTCAGTACTTC. Its translation is CASSPAGRDIQYF.

This clone was seen more than once but under ten times. The chain is built from TRBV15 and TRBJ2-5; D not resolved. CDR1 is LNHNV and CDR2 is YYDKDF in the germline V gene (reference sequence). Trimming cost V 1 base and J 3 bases, with 12 bases left between them. This CDR3 spans 15 amino acids. This CDR3 is CATSRVSVQKETQYF. CDR3 bases: TGTGCCACCAGCAGAGTAAGCGTTCAGAAAGAGACCCAGTACTTC.

The chain couples TRBV27 to TRBJ2-2; the D is unclear. This CDR3 is built from 15 residues. V was clipped by 5 bases and J by 4 bases, with 14 bases between them. CDR1 and CDR2 (germline): MNHEY, SMNVEV (reference sequence). DNA of the CDR3: TGTGCCAGCAGTGTCCGAACTACTGGCACCGGGGAGCTGTTTTTT. Its translation: CASSVRTTGTGELFF.

A single count supports this clone. V is TRBV5-1 and J is TRBJ1-1; D ambiguous. Germline CDR1 and CDR2: SGHRS and YFSETQ. The V gene lost 0 bases and the J gene lost 2 bases, with 14 bases spanning the gap. This CDR3 is built from 16 residues. The CDR3 sequence is CASSLAGLDSNTEAFF. CDR3 nucleotide sequence: TGCGCCAGCAGCTTGGCCGGGTTAGATTCTAACACTGAAGCTTTCTTT. The full variable domain, rest sourced from reference TRBV5-1 and TRBJ1-1, is KAGVTQTPRYLIKTRGQQVTLSCSPISGHRSVSWYQQTPGQGLQFLFEYFSETQRNKGNFPGRFSGRQFSNSRSEMNVSTLELGDSALYLCASSLAGLDSNTEAFFGQGTRLTVV.

A single count supports this clone. The DNA for the CDR3 is TGTGCCAGCAGCCCGCCGGGACTAGCGGGCTACGAGCAGTACTTC. Protein sequence: CASSPPGLAGYEQYF. The chain uses TRBV11-1 and TRBJ2-7; 12 nucleotides line up with TRBD2. CDR1 and CDR2 (germline): SGHAT, FQDESV (reference sequence). The CDR3 length is 15 residues. Losses at the gene ends were 5 bases for V and 3 bases for J; bases not matched to a gene: 5.

The rearrangement uses TRBV7-6 and TRBJ2-3; TRBD2 matches at 10 bases. V trimming: 6 bases; J trimming: 4 bases; junction bases outside the gene matches: 7. Germline V gene lookup returns CDR1 SGHVS and CDR2 FNYEAQ. This CDR3 spans 15 amino acids. Here the CDR3 reads CASRMTSGFSDTQYF. The CDR3 DNA is TGTGCCAGCAGAATGACTAGCGGGTTTTCAGATACGCAGTATTTT. The whole variable domain, remainder taken from reference TRBV7-6 and TRBJ2-3, is GAGVSQSPRYKVTKRGQDVALRCDPISGHVSLYWYRQALGQGPEFLTYFNYEAQQDKSGLPNDRFSAERPEGSISTLTIQRTEQRDSAMYRCASRMTSGFSDTQYFGPGTRLTVL.

V usage is TRBV5-4 and J usage is TRBJ2-7, with no clear D. Looked up from germline, CDR1 is SGHNT and CDR2 is YYREEE (reference sequence). CDR3 length: 12 residues. With 0 bases removed from V and 6 bases from J, the gap between germline ends came to 7 bases. The CDR3: CASSLAGGEQYF. CDR3 nucleotide sequence: TGTGCCAGCAGCTTGGCAGGTGGCGAGCAGTACTTC.

CDR3 in amino acids: CASSTDGTSVNSYEQYF. CDR3 DNA: TGTGCCAGTAGTACCGACGGGACTAGCGTGAACTCCTACGAGCAGTACTTC. The chain combines TRBV19 with TRBJ2-7, with TRBD2 identical over 10 bases. Germline assignment: CDR1 LNHDA and CDR2 SQIVND (reference sequence). The J segment lost 0 bases and the V segment lost 4 bases, leaving 9 bases of the junction unmatched. The CDR3 contains 17 residues. Complete variable domain (other parts from reference TRBV19 and TRBJ2-7): DGGITQSPKYLFRKEGQNVTLSCEQNLNHDAMYWYRQDPGQGLRLIYYSQIVNDFQKGDIAEGYSVSREKKESFPLTVTSAQKNPTAFYLCASSTDGTSVNSYEQYFGPGTRLTVT.

This chain uses TRBV25-1 with TRBJ1-1; weak D call: TRBD1 (6 bases). The germline V gene encodes CDR1 MGHDK and CDR2 SYGVNS. V lost 5 bases, J lost 8 bases, and 15 bases lay in between. The CDR3 runs 13 residues. The CDR3 DNA sequence: TGTGCCAGCAGTCAAATAACAGGGTCCGAAGCTTTCTTT. Amino acids: CASSQITGSEAFF.

The chain employs TRBV6-8 and TRBJ2-5, with 11 bases aligning to TRBD2. The CDR3 is made up of 16 amino acids. The V gene end was trimmed by 2 bases and the J gene end by 3 bases; junction bases not matched to a gene: 5. The germline CDR1 and CDR2 sequences are MNHGY and SAAAGT. This chain's CDR3 is CASSYPGLAVEETQYF. CDR3 DNA: TGTGCCAGCAGTTACCCGGGACTAGCGGTAGAAGAGACCCAGTACTTC.

This rearrangement joins TRBV27 to TRBJ1-2; tentatively, D is TRBD1 (6 bases). The CDR3 loop spans 14 amino acids. CDR1 MNHEY and CDR2 SMNVEV come from the germline V gene (reference sequence). Trimming stripped 2 bases from V and 10 bases from J, with 17 bases between. DNA for the CDR3: TGTGCCAGCAGTTTACGGCCGGGACACTACTTCTACACCTTC. It is translated as CASSLRPGHYFYTF.

This chain links TRBV9 with TRBJ2-1, with 8 positions matching TRBD1. V shed 4 bases and J 1 base; nucleotides not matched to a gene: 10. Germline CDR1 SGDLS, CDR2 YYNGEE. The CDR3 has 17 residues. The CDR3: CASSPSYWTGSYNEQFF. In DNA form, the CDR3 reads TGTGCCAGCAGCCCCTCGTACTGGACAGGGTCCTACAATGAGCAGTTCTTC.

The chain combines TRBV2 with TRBJ2-7; the D gene is possibly TRBD2 (5 bases). Germline V lookup: CDR1 SNHLY, CDR2 FYNNEI. V lost 8 bases, J lost 6 bases, and 23 bases lay in between. The CDR3 contains 15 residues. In nucleotides, the CDR3 is TGTGCCAGCGAGGTGTCGGGATCATATATCTCCGAGCAGTACTTC. Translating it yields CASEVSGSYISEQYF.